One and the same sample provided the 9 T cell receptor beta chains below, sequenced in a study of vaccination and CD4 T cells after COVID-19. These receptors have no identified antigens. Treatment indicated: approximately nine-day PBMC culture with coronavirus spike peptide pools or control peptides (ViraFEST assay). The Oncomine TCR Beta short-read assay generated sequence data from the DNA of cultured CD4+ T cells. TCRdb passed the PCR reads through MiXCR, listing each CDR3 protein once. The data hold 15,000 to 20,000 distinct CDR3 sequences, with around three fifths observed a single time. Sequencing was carried out using CD4+ T cells from blood, cultured in vitro. The receptor source for this set is a human donor who had recovered from COVID-19.

This clonotype was seen only a few times. The chain couples TRBV2 to TRBJ1-1, with D possibly being TRBD1 (5 bases). V shed 0 bases and J shed 1 base, with 12 bases lying between them. Looked up from germline, CDR1 is SNHLY and CDR2 is FYNNEI. The CDR3 length is 16 residues. The CDR3 nucleotides are TGTGCCAGCAGTGAAGCGCTTGGGGGAACGAACACTGAAGCTTTCTTT. This codes for CASSEALGGTNTEAFF.

The J gene is TRBJ1-1, the V gene TRBV7-9; D gene uncertain. Trimming stripped 3 bases from V and 3 bases from J, with 8 bases between. The length of the CDR3 is 13 residues. Looked up from germline, CDR1 is SEHNR and CDR2 is FQNEAQ (reference sequence). The CDR3 DNA reads as TGTGCCAGCAGCTTTGACACTTACACTGAAGCTTTCTTT. Translating it yields CASSFDTYTEAFF.

This clonotype came up once. The chain carries TRBV9 and TRBJ1-6; TRBD1 matches at 7 bases. This CDR3 region has 13 residues. With 4 bases clipped from V and 7 bases from J, the junction kept 2 bases outside the gene matches. CDR1 is SGDLS and CDR2 is YYNGEE in the germline V gene. The DNA for the CDR3 is TGTGCCAGCAGCCAACAGGGGAATTCACCCCTCCACTTT. The encoded protein is CASSQQGNSPLHF.

This clonotype was observed once. This chain joins TRBV2 and TRBJ1-5; 8 bases align to TRBD1. In germline, CDR1 is SNHLY, CDR2 FYNNEI. V was clipped by 7 bases and J by 7 bases; unmatched bases: 9. The CDR3 is made up of 14 amino acids. In DNA form, the CDR3 reads TGTGCCAGCAACCCCGGACAGGGTGGGCAGCCCCAGCATTTT. As protein: CASNPGQGGQPQHF.

The chain has TRBV11-2 and TRBJ2-3; D is possibly TRBD1 (6 bases). Between the trimmed V and J ends, which lost 3 bases and 3 bases, there was a span of 13 bases. There are 15 residues in the CDR3. CDR1 and CDR2 (germline): SGHAT, FQNNGV. The CDR3 loop reads CASSLTGSRTDTQYF. The CDR3 DNA sequence: TGTGCCAGCAGCTTGACAGGTAGCAGGACAGATACGCAGTATTTT.

This clonotype was counted a few times. This sequence joins TRBV20-1 and TRBJ2-7; 9 bases fit TRBD2. This CDR3 contains 13 residues. J gave up 1 base and V 5 bases, and 3 bases lay outside the gene matches. Germline V gene data show CDR1 as DFQATT and CDR2 as SNEGSKA (reference sequence). CDR3 sequence reads: CSAETSGSYEQYF. The CDR3 DNA sequence: TGCAGTGCTGAGACTAGCGGATCCTACGAGCAGTACTTC.

V is TRBV11-2 and J is TRBJ1-2; unclear D gene. V was shortened by 3 bases and J by 4 bases, with 6 bases between the two germline ends. Per the germline V gene, CDR1 is SGHAT and CDR2 is FQNNGV. There are 12 residues in the CDR3. The CDR3 is CASSFGSYGYTF. The CDR3 DNA is TGTGCCAGCAGCTTTGGCAGCTATGGCTACACCTTC. Combining the CDR3 with reference TRBV11-2 and TRBJ1-2 gives the whole variable domain EAGVAQSPRYKIIEKRQSVAFWCNPISGHATLYWYQQILGQGPKLLIQFQNNGVVDDSQLPKDRFSAERLKGVDSTLKIQPAKLEDSAVYLCASSFGSYGYTFGSGTRLTVV.

Only a few counts were recorded for this clonotype. The chain combines TRBV27 with TRBJ1-5, with D maybe TRBD1 (6 bases). The CDR3 spans 15 residues. Germline V gives CDR1 MNHEY, CDR2 SMNVEV (reference sequence). Trimming pared 6 bases from V and 3 bases from J, leaving 15 bases between. CDR3 protein: CASRGLQGPNQPQHF. CDR3 coding DNA: TGTGCCAGCAGGGGCCTACAGGGTCCCAATCAGCCCCAGCATTTT.

The chain carries TRBV28 and TRBJ2-4; 11 bases agree with TRBD1. The CDR3 spans 15 residues. The J segment lost 8 bases and the V segment lost 6 bases, leaving 9 bases of the junction unmatched. Germline-derived CDR1 and CDR2 are MDHEN and SYDVKM. The CDR3 region has the DNA TGTGCCAGCAGCCCCGGACAGGGGGCGGTGGACATTCAGTACTTC. This codes for CASSPGQGAVDIQYF.